Presented here are 13 T cell receptor beta chains from one specimen sequenced in a study of control samples from healthy donors and cancer patients. Produced via immunoSEQ multiplex PCR; TCRdb's table is partial and in-frame only. The sample shows about 120,000 clones, more than 75% of them seen only once. Sequencing input: blood. These receptors were collected from a woman aged 65 to 85 in good health.

The rearrangement joins TRBV4-1 to TRBJ2-6; D is unclear. The CDR3 contains 17 residues. V shed 0 bases and J shed 0 bases, with 9 bases lying between them. Germline CDR1 MGHRA, CDR2 YSYEKL. The CDR3 spells CASSQDEAPSGANVLTF. CDR3 bases: TGCGCCAGCAGCCAAGACGAAGCCCCCTCTGGGGCCAACGTCCTGACTTTC.

This clone is a singleton in its sample. V and J are TRBV7-9 and TRBJ2-3, with TRBD2 as a possible D gene (5 bases). Germline lookup yields CDR1 SEHNR and CDR2 FQNEAQ (reference sequence). V lost 0 bases and J 8 bases, leaving 9 bases between the germline ends. The CDR3 is made up of 13 amino acids. CDR3: CASSLALEGTQYF. CDR3 nucleotides: TGTGCCAGCAGCTTAGCCCTAGAGGGTACGCAGTATTTT.

The chain is built from TRBV24-1 and TRBJ1-5, with D tentatively TRBD1 (5 bases). Germline V gene data show CDR1 as KGHDR and CDR2 as SFDVKD. V was clipped by 9 bases and J by 6 bases, with 14 bases between them. The CDR3 runs 13 residues. The CDR3 region is CATGAAGSQPQHF. The CDR3 DNA reads as TGTGCCACCGGGGCGGCTGGGAGTCAGCCCCAGCATTTT.

This clone showed up just a few times. The chain has TRBV20-1 and TRBJ2-1; perhaps TRBD2 as D (5 bases). Trimming took 3 bases from V and 10 from J, leaving 22 bases between them. Germline assignment: CDR1 DFQATT and CDR2 SNEGSKA (reference sequence). CDR3 size: 15 residues. The CDR3 spells CSASGVVATGGEQFF. The CDR3 DNA reads as TGCAGTGCTAGTGGAGTGGTAGCCACCGGAGGAGAGCAGTTCTTC.

The chain has TRBV7-3 and TRBJ2-7; 9 nucleotides match TRBD1. The junction had 9 bases not matched to a gene; V was cut back by 5 bases and J by 4 bases. The CDR3 extends over 15 amino acids. The germline gives CDR1 SGHTA, CDR2 FQGTGA. CDR3 sequence reads: CASSARPGQGYEQYF. Written as DNA, the CDR3 is TGTGCCAGCAGCGCCCGGCCGGGACAGGGATACGAGCAGTACTTC.

The rearrangement uses TRBV18 and TRBJ1-1, with D possibly being TRBD1 (6 bases). The CDR3 sequence is 13 residues long. Germline values: CDR1 KGHSH, CDR2 LQKENI. V shed 4 bases and J shed 3 bases, with 9 bases lying between them. CDR3 protein: CASSHRDYTEAFF. The CDR3 region has the DNA TGTGCCAGCTCACACAGGGACTACACTGAAGCTTTCTTT.

This chain joins TRBV5-4 and TRBJ2-2; D possibly corresponds to TRBD2 (5 bases). Germline assignment: CDR1 SGHNT and CDR2 YYREEE (reference sequence). The CDR3 sequence is 13 residues long. With 0 bases removed from V and 6 bases from J, the gap between germline ends came to 6 bases. Here the CDR3 DNA reads TGTGCCAGCAGCTTGGGGGGAGCCGGGGAGCTGTTTTTT. It codes for CASSLGGAGELFF.

The CDR3 bases are TGTGCCAGCAGCCCCGATTTGTCTACGCAGTATTTT. It is translated as CASSPDLSTQYF. This chain links TRBV12-3 or TRBV12-4 with TRBJ2-3; D not resolved. The V and J ends lost 6 bases and 8 bases respectively, with 12 bases between them. There are 12 residues in the CDR3.

The chain employs TRBV7-9 and TRBJ1-4; D is undetermined. Trimming took off 5 bases at V and 7 bases at J, with 5 bases between the two ends. The CDR3 is 11 amino acids. Germline CDR1 SEHNR, CDR2 FQNEAQ (reference sequence). The CDR3 DNA reads as TGTGCCAGCAGCCCAGGTGAAAAACTGTTTTTT. Protein product: CASSPGEKLFF.

In its sample, this clone was seen once. The J gene is TRBJ1-1, the V gene TRBV3-1 (or the pseudogene TRBV3-2); perhaps TRBD1 as D (5 bases). The V gene's germline CDR1 is LGHDT and CDR2 YNNKEL (reference sequence). Trimming shortened V by 6 bases and J by 6 bases, and 14 bases separated the two germline ends. This CDR3 is built from 13 residues. Written as DNA, the CDR3 is TGTGCCAGCAGGGGTGGGGGGGAATCTGAAGCTTTCTTT. It codes for CASRGGGESEAFF.

The J gene is TRBJ1-3, the V gene TRBV7-2; D unclear. The CDR3 length is 13 residues. V was trimmed by 5 bases and J by 3 bases, leaving 8 bases between them. CDR1 and CDR2 from the germline V gene are SGHTA and FQGNSA. The CDR3 bases are TGTGCCAGCAGCGTTTCGGGTGGAAACACCATATATTTT. Encoded protein: CASSVSGGNTIYF.

This clone qualifies as medium-sized (0.01 to 0.1%). This chain connects TRBV6-4 to TRBJ2-6, with unresolved D. CDR1 is MRHNA and CDR2 is SNTAGT in the germline V gene. Trimming took off 0 bases at V and 4 bases at J, with 1 base between the two ends. This CDR3 is 13 amino acids long. The DNA for the CDR3 is TGTGCCAGCAGTGACTCAGGGGCCAACGTCCTGACTTTC. The encoded protein is CASSDSGANVLTF.

The chain employs TRBV25-1 and TRBJ1-6; D perhaps matches TRBD1 (6 bases). The V end was cut by 4 bases, the J end by 3 bases, with 19 bases between. This CDR3 is built from 18 residues. Germline CDR1 reads MGHDK; CDR2 reads SYGVNS. CDR3: CASSGYPGTSNYNSPLHF. The CDR3 region has the DNA TGTGCCAGCAGTGGGTACCCCGGGACAAGCAACTATAATTCACCCCTCCACTTT.